This T cell receptor beta chain originates from a study of technical replicates of blood from a few donors. The CDR3 spans 13 residues. Germline loops: CDR1 SGDLS, CDR2 YYNGEE. With 0 bases removed from V and 6 bases from J, the gap between germline ends came to 6 bases. Measured with immunoSEQ multiplex PCR; TCRdb has only the in-frame clones, and not every one. Found here are about 80,000 clones, about 92% of them singletons; the top ten hold 0.37%. This receptor was obtained from a human donor in good health. Sequenced material: T cells isolated from PBMCs. The rearrangement joins TRBV9 to TRBJ2-2; tentatively, D is TRBD2 (6 bases). The CDR3 loop is CASSVGGAGELFF. For the CDR3, the DNA is TGTGCCAGCAGCGTAGGGGGGGCCGGGGAGCTGTTTTTT.